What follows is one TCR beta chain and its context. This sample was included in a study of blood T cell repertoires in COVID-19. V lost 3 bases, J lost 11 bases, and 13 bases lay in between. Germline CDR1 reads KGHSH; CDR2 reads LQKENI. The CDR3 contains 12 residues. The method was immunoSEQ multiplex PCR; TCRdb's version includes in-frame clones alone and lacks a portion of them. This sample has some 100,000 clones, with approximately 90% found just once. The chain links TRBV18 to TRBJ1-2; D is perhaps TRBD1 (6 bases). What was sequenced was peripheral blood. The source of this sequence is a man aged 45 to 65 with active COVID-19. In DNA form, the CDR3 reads TGTGCCAGCTCACCGGGACATTCGGGATACACCTTC. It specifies CASSPGHSGYTF.